These 20 T cell receptor beta chains share one sample of origin, sequenced in a study of T-cell reconstitution after alpha-beta-depleted transplantation in children (dated by TCRdb to the mid-2010s). The library was produced with PCR. TCRdb records Illumina HiSeq 2500 as the sequencer. To normalize quantification of the TCRbeta repertoire, the TCR libraries were built with molecular barcoding that relied on unique molecular identifiers. The public reads were reanalyzed by TCRdb: fastp trimming at Q25, MiXCR alignment, in-frame beta chains only. Rows with a matching CDR3 protein are joined into one entry that keeps the most common DNA and genes. The sample yields 90,000 to 130,000 distinct CDR3 sequences; about 9.4% were counted once. Over 8% of the sample belongs to the ten largest clones. The source was PBMCs from the stem cell graft donor, collected from the stem cell graft. The receptors come from a human donor who donated a stem cell graft to a child with acute lymphoblastic leukemia.

In this sample, this clonotype turned up a few times. A much larger clone is a single base away; this may be a read error. The chain couples TRBV15 to TRBJ2-1; a possible D gene is TRBD1 (6 bases). V was pared by 1 base and J by 0 bases, with 16 bases between. This CDR3 contains 18 residues. From germline, CDR1 is LNHNV and CDR2 YYDKDF (reference sequence). CDR3 loop: CATSRVVAGQFSYNEQFF. The CDR3 DNA is TGTGCCACCAGCAGAGTTGTGGCCGGACAGTTCTCCTACAATGAGCAGTTCTTC.

The V and J genes are TRBV7-6 and TRBJ2-1; perhaps D is TRBD1 or TRBD2 (6 bases each). CDR1 and CDR2 from the germline V gene are SGHVS and FNYEAQ. V was trimmed by 5 bases and J by 2 bases, leaving 10 bases between them. The length of the CDR3 is 14 residues. In DNA form, the CDR3 reads TGTGCCAGCAGCCCGGGGGCTACCTACAATGAGCAGTTCTTC. This gives the protein CASSPGATYNEQFF.

This clonotype was seen many times. As DNA, the CDR3 is TGTGCCAGCAGCTGGTACACCGGGGAGCTGTTTTTT. This gives the protein CASSWYTGELFF. The V and J genes are TRBV7-2 and TRBJ2-2; D unresolved. V was trimmed by 4 bases and J by 3 bases, leaving 3 bases between them. Germline loops: CDR1 SGHTA, CDR2 FQGNSA. CDR3 length: 12 amino acids. Variable domain in full (rest from reference TRBV7-2 and TRBJ2-2): GAGVSQSPSNKVTEKGKDVELRCDPISGHTALYWYRQSLGQGLEFLIYFQGNSAPDKSGLPSDRFSAERTGGSVSTLTIQRTQQEDSAVYLCASSWYTGELFFGEGSRLTVL.

This chain links TRBV5-1 with TRBJ2-7, with D maybe TRBD1 (6 bases). Germline values: CDR1 SGHRS, CDR2 YFSETQ. Trimming cost V 0 bases and J 5 bases, with 12 bases left between them. There are 14 residues in the CDR3. The CDR3 loop reads CASSLGGRGDEQYF. CDR3 coding DNA: TGCGCCAGCAGCTTGGGTGGCAGGGGTGACGAGCAGTACTTC.

This clonotype was counted at least ten times. This sequence joins TRBV10-3 and TRBJ1-1; 7 nucleotides align to TRBD1. The germline V gene has CDR1 ENHRY and CDR2 SYGVKD. V lost 7 bases, J lost 4 bases, and 12 bases stayed unmatched. The CDR3 sequence is 15 residues long. The CDR3, as DNA: TGTGCCATCACGACAGGGAGGAACGTCGGCACTGAAGCTTTCTTT. This codes for CAITTGRNVGTEAFF.

This clonotype was observed at least ten times. The V and J genes are TRBV5-1 and TRBJ2-1; 10 bases fit TRBD1. The CDR3 extends over 15 amino acids. V lost 3 bases, J lost 8 bases, and 8 bases stayed unmatched. In germline, CDR1 is SGHRS, CDR2 YFSETQ. The CDR3 sequence: CASSWMGQGRDEQFF. The CDR3 coding sequence is TGCGCCAGCAGCTGGATGGGACAGGGGAGAGATGAGCAGTTCTTC.

The chain combines TRBV3-1 with TRBJ1-5; 7 bases line up with TRBD1. CDR1 and CDR2 (germline): LGHDT, YNNKEL (reference sequence). The junction had 7 bases not matched to a gene; V was cut back by 4 bases and J by 4 bases. The CDR3 consists of 15 residues. CDR3 sequence reads: CASSPYRGENQPQHF. Written as DNA, the CDR3 is TGTGCCAGCAGCCCCTACAGGGGCGAGAATCAGCCCCAGCATTTT.

Many counts were recorded for this clonotype. The chain joins TRBV10-3 to TRBJ2-3; 7 nucleotides line up with TRBD2. The CDR3 runs to 15 residues. Germline CDR1 is ENHRY and CDR2 is SYGVKD. J lost 2 bases, V lost 8 bases, and 10 bases had no gene match. CDR3 bases: TGTGCCATCTCACAGCGGGGCCCTCCCACAGATACGCAGTATTTT. Translation: CAISQRGPPTDTQYF.

This clonotype was detected a few times. The rearrangement uses TRBV7-9 and TRBJ1-5, with D maybe TRBD1 (5 bases). CDR1 is SEHNR and CDR2 is FQNEAQ in the germline V gene (reference sequence). The CDR3 extends over 14 amino acids. Trimming took off 1 base at V and 12 bases at J, with 16 bases between the two ends. As DNA, the CDR3 is TGTGCCAGCAGCTTAGACCTCCGGGGCCAGTGCCAGCATTTT. Protein: CASSLDLRGQCQHF.

This sequence joins TRBV7-6 and TRBJ1-4; no definite D call. Germline values: CDR1 SGHVS, CDR2 FNYEAQ. Trimming stripped 5 bases from V and 8 bases from J, with 9 bases between. CDR3 length: 12 amino acids. The CDR3, as DNA: TGTGCCAGCAGCCCAGAGGGAGAAAAACTGTTTTTT. It specifies CASSPEGEKLFF.

This clonotype has a count of ten or more. The V call is TRBV29-1, the J call TRBJ1-4, with D perhaps matching TRBD1 (6 bases). CDR1 SQVTM and CDR2 ANQGSEA come from the germline V gene. The CDR3 has 14 amino acids. The ends were cut back, 6 bases at V and 7 bases at J, with 18 bases in the middle. The CDR3 loop reads CSVQQQGIGEKLFF. The DNA of the CDR3 is TGCAGCGTACAACAACAGGGAATCGGTGAAAAACTGTTTTTT.

This clonotype appeared many times. CDR3 sequence reads: CASSRPGSGANVLTF. DNA for the CDR3: TGTGCCAGCAGCCGCCCGGGCTCTGGGGCCAACGTCCTGACTTTC. The chain couples TRBV6-1 to TRBJ2-6; no definite D call. With 6 bases removed from V and 0 bases from J, the gap between germline ends came to 9 bases. In germline, CDR1 is MNHNS, CDR2 SASEGT. This CDR3 has 15 amino acids.

This clonotype was counted at least ten times. The genes are TRBV6-1 and TRBJ2-5; 7 nucleotides match TRBD2. The junction had 12 bases not matched to a gene; V was cut back by 6 bases and J by 2 bases. This CDR3 contains 16 residues. Germline CDR1 reads MNHNS; CDR2 reads SASEGT. CDR3 residues: CASRSDRAGPQETQYF. CDR3 DNA: TGTGCCAGCAGGTCTGACCGAGCGGGACCTCAAGAGACCCAGTACTTC.

This clonotype was picked up many times. The chain couples TRBV27 to TRBJ1-2, with TRBD1 identical over 7 bases. Germline lookup yields CDR1 MNHEY and CDR2 SMNVEV (reference sequence). With 5 bases clipped from V and 4 bases from J, the junction kept 19 bases outside the gene matches. This CDR3 is 18 amino acids long. The DNA of the CDR3 is TGTGCCAGCAGTACATTTACCCCGGGACAGAGAACCTCCTATGGCTACACCTTC. It translates to CASSTFTPGQRTSYGYTF.

This clonotype was seen many times. The rearrangement joins TRBV27 to TRBJ2-3; 7 bases align to TRBD1. The CDR3 loop spans 15 amino acids. V shed 3 bases, J shed 4 bases, and the junction held 7 bases outside the gene matches. Germline V gene data show CDR1 as MNHEY and CDR2 as SMNVEV (reference sequence). The CDR3 coding sequence is TGTGCCAGCAGTTTTGGGGCAGGGGGTTCAGATACGCAGTATTTT. Protein sequence: CASSFGAGGSDTQYF.

This clonotype showed up many times. J is TRBJ2-1 and V is TRBV5-1; possibly TRBD2 for D (5 bases). The CDR3 runs 17 residues. Trimming removed 4 bases from V and 0 bases from J, with 17 bases in between. Germline CDR1 SGHRS, CDR2 YFSETQ. CDR3 sequence (DNA): TGCGCCAGCAGCACAAATGGACGGGGAAGCTCCTACAATGAGCAGTTCTTC. Its translation is CASSTNGRGSSYNEQFF.

Ten or more counts support this clonotype. The rearrangement uses TRBV27 and TRBJ1-3, with TRBD1 matching over 7 bases. V was pared by 6 bases and J by 6 bases, with 5 bases of the junction left unmatched. Germline CDR1 and CDR2: MNHEY and SMNVEV (reference sequence). The CDR3 loop spans 13 amino acids. Here the CDR3 DNA reads TGTGCCAGCAGCCCTGACAGGGCAAACACCATATATTTT. Amino acids: CASSPDRANTIYF.

This clonotype was counted between two and nine times. A clone one base away is much larger, so this may be a read error. The chain is built from TRBV27 and TRBJ2-4; D is possibly TRBD2 (6 bases). The CDR3 covers 14 residues. The germline V gene encodes CDR1 MNHEY and CDR2 SMNVEV (reference sequence). CDR3 loop: CASSRGTAKNSQYF. The DNA for the CDR3 is TGTGCCAGCAGCCGCGGGACGGCTAAAAACAGTCAGTACTTC.

This clonotype has at least ten counts. The chain uses TRBV6-2 or TRBV6-3 and TRBJ2-1, with TRBD2 as a possible D gene (6 bases). This CDR3 region has 11 residues. With 6 bases removed from V and 10 bases from J, the gap between germline ends came to 10 bases. Germline CDR1 is MNHEY and CDR2 is SVGEGT. CDR3 sequence reads: CASSQSGEQFF. Written as DNA, the CDR3 is TGTGCCAGCAGCCAGAGCGGGGAGCAGTTCTTC.

This clonotype was seen ten or more times. J is TRBJ2-7 and V is TRBV5-5, with D tentatively TRBD1 or TRBD2 (6 bases each). V lost 3 bases and J 6 bases, leaving 19 bases between the germline ends. Looked up from germline, CDR1 is SGHKS and CDR2 is YYEKEE (reference sequence). The CDR3 has 15 amino acids. The CDR3 DNA follows: TGTGCCAGCAGCTCCCCGGGAGCCTGGGGGCCCGAGCAGTACTTC. Encoded protein: CASSSPGAWGPEQYF.